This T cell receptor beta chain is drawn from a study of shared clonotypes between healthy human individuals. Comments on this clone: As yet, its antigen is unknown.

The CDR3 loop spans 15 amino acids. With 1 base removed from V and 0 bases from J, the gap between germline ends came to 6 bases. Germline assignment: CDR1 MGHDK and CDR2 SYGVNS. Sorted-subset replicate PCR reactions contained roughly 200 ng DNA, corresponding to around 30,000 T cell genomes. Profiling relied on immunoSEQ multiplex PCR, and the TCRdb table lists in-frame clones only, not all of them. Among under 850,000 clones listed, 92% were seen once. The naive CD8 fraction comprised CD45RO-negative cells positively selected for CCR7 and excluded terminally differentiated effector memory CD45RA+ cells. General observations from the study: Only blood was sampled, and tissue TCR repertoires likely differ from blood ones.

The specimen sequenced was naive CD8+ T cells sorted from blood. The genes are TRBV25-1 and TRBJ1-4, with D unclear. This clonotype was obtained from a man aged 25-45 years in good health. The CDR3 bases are TGTGCCAGCAGTGAATTTGGGGCAACTAATGAAAAACTGTTTTTT. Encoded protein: CASSEFGATNEKLFF.